The 27 T cell receptor beta chains given below trace back to one sample, sequenced in a study of blood T cell repertoires in COVID-19. Measured with immunoSEQ multiplex PCR; TCRdb has only the in-frame clones, and not every one. The table includes about 130,000 clones, around 79% detected once. Sequencing was done on a sample of peripheral blood. These TCRs come from a woman aged 70-85 years with COVID-19, enrolled during active disease.

This rearrangement joins TRBV30 to TRBJ2-3; no reliable D call. CDR3 length: 12 amino acids. The germline V and J ends were trimmed by 6 bases and 0 bases, with 7 bases remaining between them. The germline V gene has CDR1 GTSNPN and CDR2 SVGIG (reference sequence). The CDR3 is CACKTSTDTQYF. In DNA form, the CDR3 reads TGTGCCTGCAAGACTAGCACAGATACGCAGTATTTT.

The J gene is TRBJ1-2, the V gene TRBV5-4; 9 bases match TRBD1. J gave up 8 bases and V 0 bases, and 5 bases lay outside the gene matches. CDR3 length equals 14 residues. CDR1 SGHNT and CDR2 YYREEE come from the germline V gene (reference sequence). CDR3 sequence (DNA): TGTGCCAGCAGCTTGGACAGGGGGCTAGACGGCTACACCTTC. Protein product: CASSLDRGLDGYTF.

The rearrangement uses TRBV27 and TRBJ1-1; D unclear. The V end lost 0 bases, the J end lost 3 bases, and 11 bases lay between the germline ends. Germline V gene sequence: CDR1 MNHEY, CDR2 SMNVEV (reference sequence). The CDR3 has 15 residues. The CDR3 reads CASSLSRARDTEAFF. CDR3 DNA: TGTGCCAGCAGTTTATCGAGGGCGCGGGACACTGAAGCTTTCTTT.

This chain connects TRBV5-6 to TRBJ2-1; 11 bases fit TRBD2. Germline V lookup: CDR1 SGHDT, CDR2 YYEEEE. Trimming took 4 bases from V and 6 from J; bases not matched to a gene: 9. The CDR3 spans 16 residues. The CDR3 DNA sequence: TGTGCCAGCAGCCCCATAGCGGGGGGGCCGATCAATGAGCAGTTCTTC. Translating it yields CASSPIAGGPINEQFF.

V and J are TRBV25-1 and TRBJ2-1, with 8 bases matching TRBD2. Germline V gives CDR1 MGHDK, CDR2 SYGVNS. The CDR3 is 16 residues long. V trimming: 0 bases; J trimming: 7 bases; junction bases outside the gene matches: 8. CDR3 loop: CASSEYGRGVMNEQFF. CDR3 coding DNA: TGTGCCAGCAGTGAATACGGGCGGGGGGTTATGAATGAGCAGTTCTTC.

The V and J genes are TRBV7-9 and TRBJ2-3; no clear D. Deletions cut 5 bases from V and 4 bases from J, with 7 bases between. Germline loops: CDR1 SEHNR, CDR2 FQNEAQ (reference sequence). The length of the CDR3 is 12 residues. The CDR3 loop reads CASSEDADTQYF. The CDR3 bases are TGTGCCAGCAGCGAGGATGCAGATACGCAGTATTTT.

This clone has a single count. The rearrangement uses TRBV28 and TRBJ1-6, with a weak D call TRBD1 (5 bases). The germline V gene encodes CDR1 MDHEN and CDR2 SYDVKM. Deletions cut 8 bases from V and 5 bases from J, with 16 bases between. There are 15 residues in the CDR3. The DNA for the CDR3 is TGTGCCAGCCGCCCCGGGGGGGGACATAATTCACCCCTCCACTTT. It yields the protein CASRPGGGHNSPLHF.

This rearrangement joins TRBV28 to TRBJ1-5; TRBD1 aligns across 7 bases. Germline loops: CDR1 MDHEN, CDR2 SYDVKM. The CDR3 runs 12 residues. Trimming took 5 bases from V and 9 from J; bases not matched to a gene: 4. The CDR3 bases are TGTGCCAGCAGTCAACAGGGGAGGCCCCAGCATTTT. Protein sequence: CASSQQGRPQHF.

CDR3 DNA sequence: TGTGCCAGCAGCTTCGGGGGGGCCGCTTCCTACGAGCAGTACTTC. This translates into CASSFGGAASYEQYF. V usage is TRBV11-2 and J usage is TRBJ2-7; 8 bases line up with TRBD2. Germline V lookup: CDR1 SGHAT, CDR2 FQNNGV. J gave up 1 base and V 3 bases, and 5 bases lay outside the gene matches. This CDR3 comprises 15 residues. Full variable domain (remainder filled in from reference TRBV11-2 and TRBJ2-7): EAGVAQSPRYKIIEKRQSVAFWCNPISGHATLYWYQQILGQGPKLLIQFQNNGVVDDSQLPKDRFSAERLKGVDSTLKIQPAKLEDSAVYLCASSFGGAASYEQYFGPGTRLTVT.

The CDR3 reads CASSPGAGTDTQYF. The CDR3 bases are TGTGCCAGCTCACCAGGGGCGGGCACAGATACGCAGTATTTT. The V and J genes are TRBV18 and TRBJ2-3, with D perhaps matching TRBD1 (5 bases). V was clipped by 2 bases and J by 1 base, with 7 bases between them. The germline gives CDR1 KGHSH, CDR2 LQKENI. The CDR3 contains 14 residues.

V and J are TRBV6-5 and TRBJ1-2; D might be TRBD1 (6 bases). This CDR3 contains 15 residues. The V end lost 6 bases, the J end lost 6 bases, and 20 bases lay between the germline ends. Germline V gene lookup returns CDR1 MNHEY and CDR2 SVGAGI. The CDR3 loop is CASSHRSPRGHGYTF. The DNA for the CDR3 is TGTGCCAGCAGCCACCGTAGCCCCAGGGGCCATGGCTACACCTTC.

The chain combines TRBV20-1 with TRBJ1-1; a possible D gene is TRBD1 (5 bases). The germline V gene encodes CDR1 DFQATT and CDR2 SNEGSKA (reference sequence). Trimming stripped 3 bases from V and 5 bases from J, with 13 bases between. CDR3 length: 13 amino acids. CDR3 nucleotide sequence: TGCAGTGCTAGTGGGGACTGGGTAACTGAAGCTTTCTTT. Amino acids: CSASGDWVTEAFF.

In its sample, this clone was seen a few times. This chain's CDR3 is CASTSRLGQGRETQYF. DNA of the CDR3: TGTGCCAGCACCTCCCGACTGGGACAGGGGAGGGAGACCCAGTACTTC. The rearrangement links TRBV11-2 to TRBJ2-5; 10 positions match TRBD1. This CDR3 has 16 amino acids. The germline V gene has CDR1 SGHAT and CDR2 FQNNGV. V was clipped by 7 bases and J by 5 bases; unmatched bases: 13.

This clone was seen a handful of times. The genes are TRBV2 and TRBJ1-4, with D perhaps TRBD1 (6 bases). Trimming shortened V by 6 bases and J by 3 bases, and 11 bases separated the two germline ends. Germline V gene lookup returns CDR1 SNHLY and CDR2 FYNNEI. The CDR3 contains 14 residues. For the CDR3, the DNA is TGTGCCAGCAGGAGGGGGTCGGCTAATGAAAAACTGTTTTTT. Its translation: CASRRGSANEKLFF.

This chain connects TRBV14 to TRBJ1-1, with TRBD1 as a possible D gene (5 bases). The CDR3 is 12 residues long. Germline V gives CDR1 SGHDN, CDR2 FVKESK. V was shortened by 3 bases and J by 11 bases, with 13 bases between the two germline ends. The CDR3 nucleotides are TGTGCCAGCAGCCAGGGGCCGGCGAGTGCTTTCTTT. It is translated as CASSQGPASAFF.

The rearrangement links TRBV4-1 to TRBJ2-7; D is undetermined. V lost 0 bases and J 4 bases, leaving 13 bases between the germline ends. CDR3 length: 15 residues. CDR1 is MGHRA and CDR2 is YSYEKL in the germline V gene. CDR3 bases: TGCGCCAGCAGCCAAGATCTGGCAGGTTCTTACGAGCAGTACTTC. Its translation is CASSQDLAGSYEQYF.

The rearrangement links TRBV5-1 to TRBJ2-1; possible D gene TRBD1, 7 bases. Trimming removed 6 bases from V and 4 bases from J, with 17 bases in between. The CDR3 loop spans 15 amino acids. Per germline, CDR1 SGHRS and CDR2 YFSETQ. CDR3 amino acids: CASMPRGTEYNEQFF. The CDR3 region has the DNA TGCGCCAGCATGCCCCGGGGGACAGAATACAATGAGCAGTTCTTC.

The chain has TRBV6-5 and TRBJ1-3; perhaps TRBD1 as D (5 bases). This CDR3 contains 14 residues. The V end was cut by 6 bases, the J end by 15 bases, with 24 bases between. Germline CDR1 and CDR2: MNHEY and SVGAGI. CDR3 amino acids: CASSEAVPGPPGYF. In DNA, the CDR3 is TGTGCCAGCAGCGAGGCGGTACCAGGGCCCCCGGGATATTTT.

V and J are TRBV5-1 and TRBJ1-1; the match to TRBD1 covers 7 bases. This CDR3 is 15 amino acids long. Germline CDR1 SGHRS, CDR2 YFSETQ. V was clipped by 0 bases and J by 6 bases; unmatched bases: 8. The CDR3 region has the DNA TGCGCCAGCAGCTTGGGGCAGGGGGTAGGCGCTGAAGCTTTCTTT. The encoded protein is CASSLGQGVGAEAFF.

This clone appeared a few times. The chain has TRBV2 and TRBJ2-3; TRBD2 matches at 12 bases. Germline V gene lookup returns CDR1 SNHLY and CDR2 FYNNEI. J was trimmed by 3 bases and V by 8 bases; bases with no gene match: 6. CDR3 length equals 15 residues. In DNA form, the CDR3 reads TGTGCCAGCTCTGGACTAGCGGGGCCTACAGATACGCAGTATTTT. Protein sequence: CASSGLAGPTDTQYF.

Here the CDR3 DNA reads TGCAGTGCTAGCAGCAATGAGCAGTTCTTC. Amino acid sequence: CSASSNEQFF. The chain combines TRBV20-1 with TRBJ2-1, with D uncertain. V was shortened by 3 bases and J by 6 bases, with 3 bases between the two germline ends. The CDR3 spans 10 residues. Germline CDR1 reads DFQATT; CDR2 reads SNEGSKA (reference sequence).

This sequence joins TRBV9 and TRBJ1-5, with 8 bases lining up with TRBD1. CDR3 length: 16 amino acids. Unmatched junction bases numbered 6, after V lost 4 bases and J lost 0 bases. The V gene's germline CDR1 is SGDLS and CDR2 YYNGEE. The CDR3 sequence: CASSLRTGSSNQPQHF. The CDR3 DNA is TGTGCCAGCAGCCTAAGGACAGGGTCTAGCAATCAGCCCCAGCATTTT.

This sequence joins TRBV16 and TRBJ1-2, with unresolved D. Trimming removed 2 bases from V and 8 bases from J, with 6 bases in between. The CDR3 covers 11 residues. The V gene's germline CDR1 is KGHSY and CDR2 FQNENV. The DNA for the CDR3 is TGTGCCAGCAGCCAAGGCGGAGGCTACACCTTC. Protein product: CASSQGGGYTF.

The chain's CDR3 is CAWGTGVDYGYTF. The DNA for the CDR3 is TGTGCCTGGGGGACAGGGGTCGACTATGGCTACACCTTC. The rearrangement links TRBV30 to TRBJ1-2, with 10 bases lining up with TRBD1. V lost 5 bases, J lost 3 bases, and 3 bases stayed unmatched. Germline CDR1 reads GTSNPN; CDR2 reads SVGIG (reference sequence). The CDR3 contains 13 residues.

This clone was counted once. The V gene is TRBV24-1, the J gene TRBJ2-3; a possible D gene is TRBD1 (5 bases). CDR3 length: 13 amino acids. Germline CDR1 and CDR2: KGHDR and SFDVKD. V lost 6 bases and J 4 bases, leaving 10 bases between the germline ends. For the CDR3, the DNA is TGTGCCACCAGTCTACAGGTGCCAGATACGCAGTATTTT. As protein: CATSLQVPDTQYF.

Written as DNA, the CDR3 is TGTGCCACCAGCAGAGACTACAGGGCCTACACTGAAGCTTTCTTT. Translation: CATSRDYRAYTEAFF. This chain connects TRBV15 to TRBJ1-1; D is perhaps TRBD1 (6 bases). Per the germline V gene, CDR1 is LNHNV and CDR2 is YYDKDF (reference sequence). CDR3 size: 15 residues. V gave up 0 bases and J gave up 3 bases, with 11 bases separating them.

The CDR3 coding sequence is TGTGCCAGTAGTGGAGTACAGGGGGGCAATCAGCCCCAGCATTTT. It encodes CASSGVQGGNQPQHF. This chain uses TRBV19 with TRBJ1-5; 8 bases map to TRBD1. V lost 5 bases, J lost 2 bases, and 5 bases stayed unmatched. CDR3 size: 15 residues. Germline lookup yields CDR1 LNHDA and CDR2 SQIVND (reference sequence).